What follows describes a single T cell receptor (beta chain). As yet, its antigen is unknown. This sample was included in a study of T-cell memory formation after mild COVID-19. TCRdb independently ran MiXCR on the 5' RACE reads; one entry per CDR3 protein. The table shows about 81,000 distinct CDR3 sequences, with 20% to 25% occurring only once. Whole-study results and caveats: Still unconfirmed is whether the second-wave clones peaking on day 37 recognized SARS-CoV-2. CD4+ clones that contracted lay mainly in CM and EM; CD8+ ones lay in EMRA. Pre-infection memory showed some responding clones, and this suggested that cross-reactive memory joined.

The CDR3 is 13 residues long. Germline values: CDR1 MNHEY, CDR2 SVGEGT. Deletions cut 7 bases from V and 3 bases from J, with 11 bases between. This chain connects TRBV6-2 or TRBV6-3 to TRBJ2-3, with D possibly TRBD2 on 6 matching bases. Specimen: PBMCs or a T cell subset sorted from them (not recorded which). This sequence was found in a young man who had mild COVID-19 (a few samples of this study predate the infection). Cell type and time point are not known. CDR3 sequence reads: CASTAGRTDTQYF. DNA of the CDR3: TGTGCCAGCACGGCGGGGCGGACAGATACGCAGTATTTT.